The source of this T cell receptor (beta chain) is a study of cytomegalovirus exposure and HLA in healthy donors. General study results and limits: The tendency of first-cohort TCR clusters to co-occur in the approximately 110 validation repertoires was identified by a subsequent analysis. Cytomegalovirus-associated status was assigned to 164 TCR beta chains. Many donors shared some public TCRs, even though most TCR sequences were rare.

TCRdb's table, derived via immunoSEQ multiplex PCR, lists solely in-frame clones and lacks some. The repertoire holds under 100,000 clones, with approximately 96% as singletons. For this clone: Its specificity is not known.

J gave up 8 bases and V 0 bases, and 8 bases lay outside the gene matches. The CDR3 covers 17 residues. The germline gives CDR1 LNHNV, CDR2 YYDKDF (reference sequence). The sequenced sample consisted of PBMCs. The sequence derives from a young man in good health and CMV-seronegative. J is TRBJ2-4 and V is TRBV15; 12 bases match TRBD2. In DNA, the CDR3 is TGTGCCACCAGCAGAGATAGGTCTAGCGGGAGGGGTTACATTCAGTACTTC. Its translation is CATSRDRSSGRGYIQYF.